Listed here is a single T cell receptor beta chain. The antigen is not known. The CDR3 length is 15 residues. V lost 4 bases, J lost 2 bases, and 12 bases lay in between. Germline assignment: CDR1 MNHEY and CDR2 SVGEGT. The entry originates in a study of T cell responses to AZD1222 COVID-19 vaccine. General observations from the study: Baseline serology detected seropositivity in only six AZD1222 recipients. Spike-specific TCR breadth and depth rose after two AZD1222 doses.

Clones were read by immunoSEQ multiplex PCR, and TCRdb kept only the in-frame ones, dropping some. The profile covers about 96,000 clones, with roughly 90% appearing a single time and roughly 26% taken by the ten largest. The TCR was taken from an adult in good health. The source was peripheral blood, collected on day 0 of AZD1222 vaccination. The chain is built from TRBV6-2 or TRBV6-3 and TRBJ2-1, with D possibly matching TRBD1 (6 bases). This chain's CDR3 is CASSWGPGAYNEQFF. In DNA form, the CDR3 reads TGTGCCAGCAGTTGGGGGCCAGGGGCCTACAATGAGCAGTTCTTC.